This T cell receptor beta chain was identified in a study of T cell repertoires in cytomegalovirus infection. Points on this clonotype: Its specificity is unknown.

A single record per CDR3 protein comes from TCRdb applying MiXCR to the reads. The sample includes 750,000 to 950,000 distinct CDR3 sequences, 29% of them seen just once. Trimming cost V 6 bases and J 9 bases, with 9 bases left between them. The CDR3 length is 11 residues. Germline-derived CDR1 and CDR2 are SEHNR and FQNEAQ (reference sequence). This sequence originates from a human donor in good health (CMV status not recorded). Some clones in this sample may be carry-over from other donors' samples. The input for sequencing was cultured CD8+ T cells from PBMCs, taken from culture after CMV antigen stimulation. The rearrangement joins TRBV7-9 to TRBJ2-1; no clear D. This chain's CDR3 is CASRLLGEQFF. The CDR3 DNA is TGTGCCAGCAGACTACTGGGTGAGCAGTTCTTC.